This T cell receptor beta chain was sequenced in a study of CD8 T cells in Susac syndrome. Study-wide results and caveats: The authors acknowledged that their TCR sequencing and HLA analysis involved a relatively small number of individuals.

With respect to this clonotype: Antigen: not known.

RNA, at about 0.45 to 1 ug, was reverse transcribed with random hexamers. Amplification of TCR beta CDR3 spanned 54 Vbeta and 13 Jbeta via immunoSEQ multiplex PCR. TCRdb reprocessed the immunoSEQ multiplex PCR reads via MiXCR and lists one record per CDR3 protein. Seen here are 150,000 to 200,000 distinct CDR3 sequences, 85% to 95% observed once, and the top ten hold around 0.11%. Losses at the gene ends were 5 bases for V and 4 bases for J; bases not matched to a gene: 5. The CDR3 has 14 amino acids. Germline V lookup: CDR1 DFQATT, CDR2 SNEGSKA (reference sequence). The authors sequenced TCR beta from blood CD8+ and CD4+ T cells. Bulk CD8+ and CD4+ cells came from magnetic negative isolation; CD8+ TEMRA by FACS.

The chain has TRBV20-1 and TRBJ2-2; 9 nucleotides match TRBD1. Sequencing input: CD4+ T cells from PBMCs. The source is a human donor in good health. This chain's CDR3 is CSAGGQGGTGELFF. The CDR3 DNA follows: TGCAGTGCTGGGGGACAGGGAGGCACCGGGGAGCTGTTTTTT.